Presented here are 17 T cell receptor beta chains from one specimen sequenced in a study of PD-1 blockade in classical Hodgkin lymphoma (dated by TCRdb to 2020 to 2021). The library relied on the immunoSEQ multiplex PCR assay. Imported from immuneACCESS, the table was reduced by TCRdb to in-frame sequences with V and J called. These copies leave out some clones; in studies compared against another copy, an unresolved V gene accounts for under half, and the cause of the remainder is not known. The sample records around 90,000 clones, around 80% of which are singletons. Roughly 10% of the sample comes from the top ten. In the paper's terms, the time point label means: cycle 4 day 1 (C4D1), after 5 to 7 weeks of nivolumab. All trial patients had relapsed after autologous stem cell transplantation, with cohorts A, B and C differing in prior brentuximab vedotin exposure. This sample comprised peripheral blood mononuclear cells (PBMCs), obtained before the fourth cycle of nivolumab. These receptor sequences come from a human donor with classical Hodgkin lymphoma.

The chain recombines TRBV9 with TRBJ1-3; 7 nucleotides match TRBD1. With 4 bases clipped from V and 0 bases from J, the junction kept 4 bases outside the gene matches. Germline CDR1 reads SGDLS; CDR2 reads YYNGEE. The CDR3 extends over 15 amino acids. CDR3 coding DNA: TGTGCCAGCAGCACGACAGGGACCTCTGGAAACACCATATATTTT. This translates into CASSTTGTSGNTIYF.

This sequence joins TRBV6-5 and TRBJ2-7, with unresolved D. Germline values: CDR1 MNHEY, CDR2 SVGAGI. V was shortened by 0 bases and J by 9 bases, with 6 bases between the two germline ends. CDR3 length: 11 amino acids. CDR3 bases: TGTGCCAGCAGTTACTCGGCGAGGCAGTACTTC. This translates into CASSYSARQYF.

In its sample, this clone was seen a few times. V is TRBV2 and J is TRBJ1-5; D ambiguous. Germline-derived CDR1 and CDR2 are SNHLY and FYNNEI. The ends were cut back, 3 bases at V and 2 bases at J, with 11 bases in the middle. The CDR3 has 15 amino acids. The CDR3 reads CASSDPWKGNQPQHF. In DNA form, the CDR3 reads TGTGCCAGCAGTGATCCTTGGAAGGGCAATCAGCCCCAGCATTTT.

The chain joins TRBV27 to TRBJ1-2; 10 bases align to TRBD1. V shed 3 bases and J 8 bases; nucleotides not matched to a gene: 3. The CDR3 covers 13 residues. The germline V gene encodes CDR1 MNHEY and CDR2 SMNVEV (reference sequence). Here the CDR3 DNA reads TGTGCCAGCAGTTTGGGGACAGGGGACGGCTACACCTTC. Translated: CASSLGTGDGYTF.

The chain couples TRBV7-2 to TRBJ2-4; 11 nucleotides align to TRBD1. Germline values: CDR1 SGHTA, CDR2 FQGNSA. This CDR3 is 16 amino acids long. Trimming took 4 bases from V and 8 from J; bases not matched to a gene: 10. CDR3 sequence (DNA): TGTGCCAGCAGCTGGGCCGGGACAGGGGGAGTCGACATTCAGTACTTC. Protein: CASSWAGTGGVDIQYF.

This chain joins TRBV5-6 and TRBJ1-6, with unresolved D. V was shortened by 4 bases and J by 8 bases, with 22 bases between the two germline ends. The CDR3 has 17 amino acids. Germline V gene lookup returns CDR1 SGHDT and CDR2 YYEEEE. CDR3 in DNA: TGTGCCAGCAGCCCCCCCTGGGCCCGGGATGTGGATTCACCCCTCCACTTT. Translating it yields CASSPPWARDVDSPLHF.

Note on this clone: Compared with germline, one end of the junction differs, possibly owing to a read error. The chain uses TRBV6-5 and TRBJ2-7; perhaps D is TRBD1 or TRBD2 (6 bases each). The length of the CDR3 is 11 residues. Germline V lookup: CDR1 MNHEY, CDR2 SVGAGI. The CDR3 nucleotides read TGTGCCAGCACCGGGGGCGGGCGGGCTTTCTTC. Its protein is CASTGGGRAFF.

The rearrangement uses TRBV5-4 and TRBJ2-2, with 9 bases that match TRBD2. The V and J ends lost 3 bases and 1 base, in that order; junction bases with no gene match: 4. The germline V gene has CDR1 SGHNT and CDR2 YYREEE (reference sequence). This CDR3 region has 16 residues. The CDR3 loop is CASSSGLAGNTGELFF. The CDR3 region has the DNA TGTGCCAGCAGCTCGGGACTAGCAGGGAACACCGGGGAGCTGTTTTTT. Supplemented by reference TRBV5-4 and TRBJ2-2, the full variable domain reads ETGVTQSPTHLIKTRGQQVTLRCSSQSGHNTVSWYQQALGQGPQFIFQYYREEENGRGNFPPRFSGLQFPNYSSELNVNALELDDSALYLCASSSGLAGNTGELFFGEGSRLTVL.

The rearrangement links TRBV5-4 to TRBJ2-1; weak D call: TRBD1 (6 bases). CDR1 SGHNT and CDR2 YYREEE come from the germline V gene (reference sequence). Deletions cut 4 bases from V and 2 bases from J, with 13 bases between. CDR3 length equals 15 residues. The CDR3 is CASSTGSTPYNEQFF. The CDR3, as DNA: TGTGCCAGCAGCACAGGGTCGACTCCCTACAATGAGCAGTTCTTC.

In this sample, this clone turned up a few times. The chain uses TRBV28 and TRBJ1-5; the match to TRBD1 covers 7 bases. The CDR3 is made up of 15 amino acids. V gave up 3 bases and J gave up 7 bases; unmatched junction bases: 9. CDR1 is MDHEN and CDR2 is SYDVKM in the germline V gene. The CDR3 bases are TGTGCCAGCAGTTTCGGACAGGTGGTTGGACAGCCCCAGCATTTT. Its translation: CASSFGQVVGQPQHF.

This chain uses TRBV6-5 with TRBJ1-1; D gene unclear. Trimming pared 8 bases from V and 2 bases from J, leaving 9 bases between. Germline assignment: CDR1 MNHEY and CDR2 SVGAGI. The CDR3 covers 12 residues. CDR3 protein: CASSRGNTEAFF. CDR3 DNA sequence: TGTGCCAGCTCGCGGGGAAACACTGAAGCTTTCTTT.

The chain uses TRBV28 and TRBJ2-3, with D perhaps TRBD1 or TRBD2 (5 bases each). Trimming shortened V by 2 bases and J by 5 bases, and 17 bases separated the two germline ends. CDR3 length: 16 amino acids. CDR1 MDHEN and CDR2 SYDVKM come from the germline V gene. The CDR3 bases are TGTGCCAGCAGTTTACGGGGCCGACAGCCGGGAGATACGCAGTATTTT. It yields the protein CASSLRGRQPGDTQYF.

The gene calls are TRBV6-6 and TRBJ2-3; no clear D gene. CDR1 MNHNY and CDR2 SVGAGI come from the germline V gene (reference sequence). The CDR3 is 13 amino acids. V was shortened by 2 bases and J by 6 bases, with 9 bases between the two germline ends. The CDR3 reads CASSYAPLDTQYF. The CDR3 nucleotides read TGTGCCAGCAGTTACGCGCCCTTGGATACGCAGTATTTT.

This chain joins TRBV2 and TRBJ2-3, with D hard to call. Germline V gene lookup returns CDR1 SNHLY and CDR2 FYNNEI. Deletions cut 7 bases from V and 3 bases from J, with 14 bases between. This CDR3 region has 14 residues. CDR3 sequence reads: CASIQSEVTDTQYF. The DNA of the CDR3 is TGTGCCAGCATCCAATCGGAAGTGACAGATACGCAGTATTTT.

V and J are TRBV7-2 and TRBJ1-5, with TRBD1 identical over 7 bases. CDR3 length: 15 amino acids. With 5 bases clipped from V and 2 bases from J, the junction kept 6 bases outside the gene matches. Per the germline V gene, CDR1 is SGHTA and CDR2 is FQGNSA. The chain's CDR3 is CASSRGGLGNQPQHF. The CDR3 DNA sequence: TGTGCCAGCAGCCGAGGGGGCCTAGGCAATCAGCCCCAGCATTTT.

In this sample, this clone turned up once. The rearrangement uses TRBV19 and TRBJ2-6; D not resolved. V was trimmed by 3 bases and J by 0 bases, leaving 9 bases between them. Germline V lookup: CDR1 LNHDA, CDR2 SQIVND (reference sequence). The CDR3 is 16 residues long. The CDR3 bases are TGTGCCAGTAGTATTCACTCCTACTCTGGGGCCAACGTCCTGACTTTC. This sequence encodes CASSIHSYSGANVLTF. Complete variable domain (other parts from reference TRBV19 and TRBJ2-6): DGGITQSPKYLFRKEGQNVTLSCEQNLNHDAMYWYRQDPGQGLRLIYYSQIVNDFQKGDIAEGYSVSREKKESFPLTVTSAQKNPTAFYLCASSIHSYSGANVLTFGAGSRLTVL.

J is TRBJ2-3 and V is TRBV21-1. TRBV21-1 is an annotated pseudogene. CDR3 length: 16 amino acids. CDR3 in amino acids: CASSDRDLPSTDTQYF. The CDR3, as DNA: TGTGCCAGCAGCGACCGGGACCTTCCTAGCACAGATACGCAGTATTTT.